The 20 T cell receptor beta chains given below trace back to one sample, sequenced in a study of T cells after posttransplantation cyclophosphamide. Assay: immunoSEQ multiplex PCR; the TCRdb copy retains only in-frame clones and omits some. The sample yields 25,000 to 30,000 clones, 75% to 90% seen once. Specimen: PBMCs. These receptors all stem from a man aged 45-65 years.

V and J are TRBV7-8 and TRBJ2-7; TRBD2 matches at 9 bases. The germline V gene has CDR1 SGHVS and CDR2 FQNEAQ. Losses at the gene ends were 1 base for V and 2 bases for J; bases not matched to a gene: 3. This CDR3 has 15 amino acids. In DNA form, the CDR3 reads TGTGCCAGCAGCTTAGACGCGGGGGGGCCCTACGAGCAGTACTTC. Translation: CASSLDAGGPYEQYF.

The V call is TRBV27, the J call TRBJ2-6, with D maybe TRBD2 (5 bases). V was pared by 2 bases and J by 3 bases, with 11 bases between. The CDR3 loop spans 16 amino acids. Germline CDR1 MNHEY, CDR2 SMNVEV (reference sequence). The CDR3 is CASSLVIGGGANVLTF. In DNA form, the CDR3 reads TGTGCCAGCAGTTTAGTTATAGGAGGTGGGGCCAACGTCCTGACTTTC.

For the CDR3, the DNA is TGTGCCAGTAATCCAGCGGGGGGGCGGAACATTCAGTACTTC. Its protein is CASNPAGGRNIQYF. The rearrangement links TRBV19 to TRBJ2-4; the match to TRBD2 covers 10 bases. CDR3 length: 14 amino acids. Per germline, CDR1 LNHDA and CDR2 SQIVND (reference sequence). The ends lost 7 bases at V and 7 bases at J; junction bases unmatched: 7.

The rearrangement joins TRBV10-3 to TRBJ2-7, with 10 bases fitting TRBD1. With 7 bases clipped from V and 4 bases from J, the junction kept 4 bases outside the gene matches. The CDR3 runs 13 residues. The germline V gene has CDR1 ENHRY and CDR2 SYGVKD. The CDR3 sequence is CAITGQGIYEQYF. CDR3 sequence (DNA): TGTGCCATCACGGGACAGGGGATTTACGAGCAGTACTTC.

The chain joins TRBV5-5 to TRBJ2-3; no clear D. Trimming pared 5 bases from V and 2 bases from J, leaving 6 bases between. CDR1 is SGHKS, CDR2 YYEKEE, per germline (reference sequence). The CDR3 spans 12 residues. The CDR3 nucleotides are TGTGCCAGCAGTTCGTCCACAGATACGCAGTATTTT. Translated, it gives CASSSSTDTQYF.

The chain has TRBV29-1 and TRBJ1-2; no firm D call. This CDR3 is built from 12 residues. Looked up from germline, CDR1 is SQVTM and CDR2 is ANQGSEA. V lost 4 bases and J lost 3, with 9 bases in between. CDR3 protein: CSVGHGDYGYTF. In nucleotides, the CDR3 is TGCAGCGTTGGCCACGGAGACTATGGCTACACCTTC.

The gene calls are TRBV5-1 and TRBJ2-2; possibly TRBD2 for D (6 bases). The V gene's germline CDR1 is SGHRS and CDR2 YFSETQ. Between the trimmed V and J ends, which lost 4 bases and 3 bases, there was a span of 13 bases. The CDR3 is made up of 15 amino acids. The CDR3, as DNA: TGCGCCAGCAGCGGGGGGACGGTTTACACCGGGGAGCTGTTTTTT. Translation gives CASSGGTVYTGELFF.

The V gene is TRBV27, the J gene TRBJ2-5, with 10 bases aligning to TRBD2. Germline CDR1 and CDR2: MNHEY and SMNVEV (reference sequence). The CDR3 is 16 residues long. Trimming at V came to 6 bases and at J to 5 bases, leaving 12 bases not matched to a gene. This CDR3 reads CASSSWTSGGGETQYF. The CDR3 nucleotides read TGTGCCAGCAGCTCTTGGACTAGCGGAGGCGGCGAGACCCAGTACTTC.

This clone was counted a single time. The chain is built from TRBV4-1 and TRBJ2-7; the match to TRBD2 covers 8 bases. V dropped 1 base and J dropped 5; count of bases not matched to a gene: 13. This CDR3 is 17 amino acids long. CDR1 and CDR2 (germline): MGHRA, YSYEKL. In DNA, the CDR3 is TGCGCCAGCAGCCAAGGTTCCACGCGGGGGGTTTTTAACGAGCAGTACTTC. This sequence encodes CASSQGSTRGVFNEQYF.

The chain couples TRBV7-9 to TRBJ2-7; 9 nucleotides line up with TRBD1. The CDR3 runs to 18 residues. Per the germline V gene, CDR1 is SEHNR and CDR2 is FQNEAQ (reference sequence). J lost 2 bases, V lost 1 base, and 12 bases had no gene match. The CDR3 coding sequence is TGTGCCAGCAGCTTAGTTACCTGGAACCGGGACAGGGCCTACGAGCAGTACTTC. Amino acid sequence: CASSLVTWNRDRAYEQYF.

This clone was seen a single time. This chain connects TRBV6-1 to TRBJ2-5, with TRBD2 matching 7 bases. V was clipped by 5 bases and J by 11 bases; unmatched bases: 11. The CDR3 is 13 amino acids. CDR1 is MNHNS, CDR2 SASEGT, per germline. The CDR3 protein is CASSWRGGGEQYF. The CDR3 bases are TGTGCCAGCAGTTGGCGTGGGGGAGGGGAGCAGTACTTC.

This clone was observed once. The V and J genes are TRBV9 and TRBJ2-3; 9 bases match TRBD2. The CDR3 length is 18 residues. Losses at the gene ends were 0 bases for V and 4 bases for J; bases not matched to a gene: 12. Germline-derived CDR1 and CDR2 are SGDLS and YYNGEE. CDR3 nucleotides: TGTGCCAGCAGCGTAGGAGGAGCGGGAGGCCTCTCCGCAGATACGCAGTATTTT. As protein: CASSVGGAGGLSADTQYF. Combining the CDR3 with reference TRBV9 and TRBJ2-3 gives the whole variable domain DSGVTQTPKHLITATGQRVTLRCSPRSGDLSVYWYQQSLDQGLQFLIQYYNGEERAKGNILERFSAQQFPDLHSELNLSSLELGDSALYFCASSVGGAGGLSADTQYFGPGTRLTVL.

The rearrangement links TRBV28 to TRBJ1-1; D is possibly TRBD1 (5 bases). CDR1 is MDHEN, CDR2 SYDVKM, per germline. V was trimmed by 6 bases and J by 0 bases, leaving 17 bases between them. The CDR3 is 16 residues long. CDR3: CASSTWGGALNTEAFF. For the CDR3, the DNA is TGTGCCAGCAGCACCTGGGGAGGGGCCTTGAACACTGAAGCTTTCTTT.

The rearrangement joins TRBV5-6 to TRBJ2-1, with TRBD2 matching 9 bases. J lost 4 bases, V lost 3 bases, and 5 bases had no gene match. Germline CDR1 is SGHDT and CDR2 is YYEEEE. This CDR3 has 15 residues. CDR3 in amino acids: CASSWREGGYNEQFF. CDR3 nucleotides: TGTGCCAGCAGCTGGCGGGAGGGCGGTTACAATGAGCAGTTCTTC.

V gene TRBV19 combines with J gene TRBJ1-1, with D unclear. This CDR3 has 13 residues. V gave up 3 bases and J gave up 3 bases, with 8 bases separating them. Germline V gene lookup returns CDR1 LNHDA and CDR2 SQIVND (reference sequence). The CDR3 loop reads CASSIVLYTEAFF. Written as DNA, the CDR3 is TGTGCCAGTAGTATTGTGCTATACACTGAAGCTTTCTTT.

V is TRBV5-5 and J is TRBJ1-1; 7 bases match TRBD1. The germline V gene encodes CDR1 SGHKS and CDR2 YYEKEE (reference sequence). Trimming at V came to 1 base and at J to 8 bases, leaving 5 bases not matched to a gene. CDR3 length: 13 amino acids. The CDR3 reads CASSLFPGQEAFF. CDR3 nucleotides: TGTGCCAGCAGCTTGTTCCCGGGACAGGAAGCTTTCTTT.

The gene calls are TRBV4-2 and TRBJ2-4, with D perhaps TRBD2 (7 bases). Germline assignment: CDR1 LGHNA and CDR2 YNFKEQ. Trimming took 1 base from V and 2 from J, leaving 21 bases between them. The CDR3 length is 19 residues. CDR3 loop: CASSQVGGGPVETKNIQYF. CDR3 bases: TGTGCCAGCAGCCAAGTTGGGGGGGGGCCGGTCGAGACCAAAAACATTCAGTACTTC.

This clone was seen just once. The chain uses TRBV2 and TRBJ1-5; no firm D call. Germline-derived CDR1 and CDR2 are SNHLY and FYNNEI. V was clipped by 2 bases and J by 2 bases, with 10 bases between them. The CDR3 has 15 residues. CDR3 sequence: CASSESTAGNQPQHF. The CDR3 coding sequence is TGTGCCAGCAGTGAATCCACCGCGGGCAATCAGCCCCAGCATTTT.

V is TRBV7-2 and J is TRBJ1-3; D might be TRBD1 (5 bases). The CDR3 consists of 16 residues. Germline V gene data show CDR1 as SGHTA and CDR2 as FQGNSA. Trimming left V 8 bases short and J 3 bases short, with 20 bases between. Here the CDR3 reads CASGGAGTRGGNTIYF. The CDR3 coding sequence is TGTGCCAGCGGAGGGGCCGGGACTCGGGGTGGAAACACCATATATTTT.

The rearrangement links TRBV19 to TRBJ1-2; no reliable D call. The CDR3 is 13 amino acids. Trimming took off 6 bases at V and 4 bases at J, with 12 bases between the two ends. Germline V gene sequence: CDR1 LNHDA, CDR2 SQIVND (reference sequence). This CDR3 is CASSQVGGYGYTF. The CDR3 DNA follows: TGTGCCAGTAGCCAGGTTGGTGGCTATGGCTACACCTTC.